This T cell receptor (beta chain) was retrieved from a study of blood T cell repertoires in COVID-19. The wider study: Sites in the United States, Italy and Spain provided acute and convalescent COVID-19 samples.

Libraries were prepared by immunoSEQ multiplex PCR; TCRdb keeps only in-frame clonotypes and omits some of them. This table has 55,000 to 65,000 clones, 80% to 90% appearing once. V lost 8 bases and J lost 3, with 5 bases in between. The CDR3 is 10 amino acids. The germline V gene encodes CDR1 MDHEN and CDR2 SYDVKM. The sequenced sample consisted of peripheral blood. The sequence derives from a man aged 60 to 69 with active or convalescent COVID-19. This sequence joins TRBV28 and TRBJ2-7; a possible D gene is TRBD1 (5 bases). The CDR3 loop is CASGHYEQYF. The CDR3 DNA reads as TGTGCCAGCGGACACTACGAGCAGTACTTC.